Given below is one TCR beta chain in context. Its antigen is not identified. From RNA transcripts, TCR beta CDR3 regions were amplified. With the HTBI primer set, the TCR CDR3 went through a first round of RT-PCR. Via MiXCR, TCRdb re-called the multiplex PCR reads, giving one row per CDR3 protein. The sample records around 500,000 distinct CDR3 sequences, around a fifth being singletons. This specimen comes from a study of T cells in Graves' hyperthyroidism and ophthalmopathy. General study results and limits: Also found in blood were most expanded thyroid clonotypes above 0.001.

Inclusion characteristics of ophthalmopathy patients comprised a Clinical Activity Score of at least 3, a NOSPECS grade of at least 4, and duration under 3 months. PBMCs were obtained from 7.5 to 10 ml fresh peripheral blood. The CDR3 spans 12 residues. Trimming stripped 6 bases from V and 7 bases from J, with 10 bases between. Germline CDR1 MNHNS, CDR2 SASEGT. The TCR originated in a woman in her 70s with Graves' ophthalmopathy. The V and J genes are TRBV6-1 and TRBJ2-1; no definite D call. The sequencing sample was made of blood. The CDR3: CASRAISNEQFF. CDR3 DNA sequence: TGTGCCAGCAGGGCGATTAGTAATGAGCAGTTCTTC.